These T cell receptor beta chains were read from a single sample in a study of vaccination effects on CD4 cells after COVID-19. For these receptors, no antigen is known. The protocol was immunoSEQ multiplex PCR, while the TCRdb copy is restricted to in-frame clones and leaves out a portion. The sample lists approximately 40,000 clones, 76% occurring once. Here the sequenced sample was CD4+ T cells from PBMCs cultured without peptide, taken after COVID-19 vaccination. These TCRs come from a human donor who had a prior SARS-CoV-2 infection. Both conserved end residues are part of each CDR3. The D gene is left open where the match is weak. Only part of the rows carry a size: once, few, many, or a class if the clone is expanded.

len	d_gene	v_gene	abundance	j_gene	CDR3aa	CDR3nt
13	.	TRBV5-6	.	TRBJ2-5	CASSLTVGETQYF	TGTGCCAGCAGCCTTACAGTTGGAGAGACCCAGTACTTC
15	.	TRBV7-6	.	TRBJ1-2	CARRGPGRIFYGYTF	TGTGCCAGGCGTGGACCGGGACGGATCTTCTATGGCTACACCTTC
12	.	TRBV20-1	.	TRBJ2-5	CSASSRRETQYF	TGCAGTGCTAGTTCCCGACGGGAGACCCAGTACTTC
15	TRBD2	TRBV5-1	.	TRBJ2-5	CASSLSLAGQETQYF	TGCGCCAGCAGCTTGAGTCTAGCGGGGCAAGAGACCCAGTACTTC
15	.	TRBV7-6	.	TRBJ2-1	CASSLPGDYHNEQFF	TGTGCCAGCAGCTTACCAGGGGACTACCACAATGAGCAGTTCTTC
14	.	TRBV5-1	few	TRBJ1-3	CASREQGDGNTIYF	TGCGCCAGCAGGGAACAGGGTGATGGAAACACCATATATTTT
16	.	TRBV5-6	.	TRBJ2-2	CASRMAWGRGAGELFF	TGTGCCAGCAGAATGGCGTGGGGCAGGGGGGCCGGGGAGCTGTTTTTT
12	.	TRBV30	.	TRBJ1-2	CAWKGDTGRYTF	TGTGCCTGGAAGGGTGACACAGGGCGCTACACCTTC
13	.	TRBV21-1	.	TRBJ2-5	CASSGDVRETQYF	TGTGCCAGCAGCGGAGATGTCCGGGAGACCCAGTACTTC
11	.	TRBV7-9	.	TRBJ2-5	CASTIQETQYF	TGTGCCAGCACCATCCAAGAGACCCAGTACTTC